A single sample gave rise to the 8 T cell receptor beta chains below, sequenced in a study of blood T cell repertoires in COVID-19. Clones were sequenced by immunoSEQ multiplex PCR, and TCRdb holds only the in-frame ones, with some missing. In the table there are over 150,000 clones, roughly 80% of which are singletons. Sequencing was performed on peripheral blood. The receptors derive from a woman aged 60 to 75 with COVID-19, enrolled during active disease.

The rearrangement joins TRBV9 to TRBJ2-1; D ambiguous. Trimming took 4 bases from V and 0 from J, leaving 14 bases between them. CDR1 and CDR2 from the germline V gene are SGDLS and YYNGEE. The CDR3 spans 16 residues. CDR3 sequence: CASSSRSSSSYNEQFF. As DNA, the CDR3 is TGTGCCAGCAGCTCCCGTAGTTCGAGCTCCTACAATGAGCAGTTCTTC.

The chain has TRBV9 and TRBJ1-1; 8 bases fit TRBD1. V was pared by 5 bases and J by 7 bases, with 13 bases of the junction left unmatched. CDR1 is SGDLS, CDR2 YYNGEE, per germline. This CDR3 contains 15 residues. The CDR3 bases are TGTGCCAGCAGACAATCGGACAGGGTATTAGGTGAAGCTTTCTTT. Protein product: CASRQSDRVLGEAFF.

The V and J genes are TRBV9 and TRBJ2-1; 14 bases align to TRBD2. The ends lost 7 bases at V and 7 bases at J; junction bases unmatched: 7. Germline V gives CDR1 SGDLS, CDR2 YYNGEE. The CDR3 is made up of 15 amino acids. The CDR3 region is CASDRGTSGRNEQFF. The CDR3 coding sequence is TGTGCCAGCGACCGCGGGACTAGCGGGAGAAATGAGCAGTTCTTC. Full variable domain (missing parts from reference TRBV9 and TRBJ2-1): DSGVTQTPKHLITATGQRVTLRCSPRSGDLSVYWYQQSLDQGLQFLIQYYNGEERAKGNILERFSAQQFPDLHSELNLSSLELGDSALYFCASDRGTSGRNEQFFGPGTRLTVL.

This chain connects TRBV19 to TRBJ2-1, with 10 bases identical to TRBD2. The CDR3 has 14 residues. CDR1 and CDR2 from the germline V gene are LNHDA and SQIVND (reference sequence). Unmatched junction bases numbered 4, after V lost 4 bases and J lost 7 bases. The CDR3 spells CASSRPSGSNEQFF. DNA of the CDR3: TGTGCCAGTAGTAGGCCTAGCGGGAGTAATGAGCAGTTCTTC.

This clone was counted between two and nine times. The chain combines TRBV4-1 with TRBJ2-7; D is undetermined. The germline V gene has CDR1 MGHRA and CDR2 YSYEKL. The CDR3 is made up of 16 amino acids. V lost 0 bases and J 4 bases, leaving 16 bases between the germline ends. CDR3 residues: CASSQELTSHTYEQYF. The CDR3 DNA is TGCGCCAGCAGCCAAGAATTGACATCTCATACGTACGAGCAGTACTTC.

This chain links TRBV6-5 with TRBJ1-2; TRBD1 aligns across 9 bases. Germline assignment: CDR1 MNHEY and CDR2 SVGAGI. The junction had 8 bases not matched to a gene; V was cut back by 8 bases and J by 4 bases. This CDR3 has 14 amino acids. CDR3 nucleotide sequence: TGTGCCAGCGCACAGGGGGCCTTAATCTATGGCTACACCTTC. Translating gives CASAQGALIYGYTF.

The chain uses TRBV6-1 and TRBJ1-1; D might be TRBD1 (5 bases). The germline gives CDR1 MNHNS, CDR2 SASEGT. Trimming removed 7 bases from V and 2 bases from J, with 20 bases in between. CDR3 length: 16 amino acids. CDR3 DNA sequence: TGTGCCAGCACAGAAGCTGGGGGGAGGGGCAACACTGAAGCTTTCTTT. Protein: CASTEAGGRGNTEAFF.

This clone was counted between two and nine times. The genes are TRBV29-1 and TRBJ2-1, with a possible D match to TRBD2 (5 bases). Per the germline V gene, CDR1 is SQVTM and CDR2 is ANQGSEA. This CDR3 spans 10 amino acids. V lost 6 bases and J 12 bases, leaving 12 bases between the germline ends. CDR3 loop: CSVGESVQFF. For the CDR3, the DNA is TGCAGCGTGGGAGAGAGTGTGCAGTTCTTC.